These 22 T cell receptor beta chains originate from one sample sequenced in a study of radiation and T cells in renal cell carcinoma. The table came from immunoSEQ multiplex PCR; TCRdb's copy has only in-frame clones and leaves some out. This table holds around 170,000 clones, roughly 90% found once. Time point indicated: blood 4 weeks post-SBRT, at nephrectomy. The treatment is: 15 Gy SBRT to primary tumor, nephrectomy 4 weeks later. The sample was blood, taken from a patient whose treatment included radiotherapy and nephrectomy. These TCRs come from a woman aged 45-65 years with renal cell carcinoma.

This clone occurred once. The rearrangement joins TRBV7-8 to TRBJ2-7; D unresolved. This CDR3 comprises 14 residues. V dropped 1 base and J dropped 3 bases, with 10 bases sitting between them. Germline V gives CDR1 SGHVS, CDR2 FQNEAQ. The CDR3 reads CASSLGLGSYEQYF. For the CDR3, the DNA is TGTGCCAGCAGCTTAGGGCTCGGCAGCTACGAGCAGTACTTC.

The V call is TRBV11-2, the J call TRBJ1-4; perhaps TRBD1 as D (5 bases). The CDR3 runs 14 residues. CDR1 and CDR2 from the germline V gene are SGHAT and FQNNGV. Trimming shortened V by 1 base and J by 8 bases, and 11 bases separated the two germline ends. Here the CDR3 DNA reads TGTGCCAGCAGCTTAGGGACACTAGGGGAAAAACTGTTTTTT. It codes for CASSLGTLGEKLFF.

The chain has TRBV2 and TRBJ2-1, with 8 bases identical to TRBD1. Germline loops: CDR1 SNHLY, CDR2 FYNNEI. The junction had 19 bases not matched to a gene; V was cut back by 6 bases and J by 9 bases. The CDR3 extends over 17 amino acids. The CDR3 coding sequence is TGTGCCAGCAGCCCCATTCGGACAGGGAGGAGAGAGGGTGAGCAGTTCTTC. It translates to CASSPIRTGRREGEQFF.

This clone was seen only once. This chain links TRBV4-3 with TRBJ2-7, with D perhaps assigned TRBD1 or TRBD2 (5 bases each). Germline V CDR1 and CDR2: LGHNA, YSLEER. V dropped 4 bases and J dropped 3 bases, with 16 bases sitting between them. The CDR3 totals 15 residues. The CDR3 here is CASSPRTGPYYEQYF. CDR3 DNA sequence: TGCGCCAGCAGCCCGCGAACGGGACCGTACTACGAGCAGTACTTC.

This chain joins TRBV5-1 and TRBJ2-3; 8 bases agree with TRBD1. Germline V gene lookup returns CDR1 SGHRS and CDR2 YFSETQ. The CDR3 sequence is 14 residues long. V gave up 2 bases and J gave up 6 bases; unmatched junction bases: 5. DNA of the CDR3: TGCGCCAGCAGCTTTCTAACAGGGGGGGATACGCAGTATTTT. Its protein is CASSFLTGGDTQYF.

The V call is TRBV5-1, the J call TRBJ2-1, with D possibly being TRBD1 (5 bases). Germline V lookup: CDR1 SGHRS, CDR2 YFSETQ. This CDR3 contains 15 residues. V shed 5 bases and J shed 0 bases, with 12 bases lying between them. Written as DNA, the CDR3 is TGCGCCAGCAGTAAAGAAAGGGGCTCCTACAATGAGCAGTTCTTC. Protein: CASSKERGSYNEQFF.

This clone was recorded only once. The CDR3 DNA reads TGTGCCAGCAGCTTTTTGAGCCCAAGCGGGGGGGCAACAGATACGCAGTATTTT. Protein sequence: CASSFLSPSGGATDTQYF. V is TRBV7-6 and J is TRBJ2-3, with 10 bases matching TRBD2. The CDR3 contains 18 residues. Germline CDR1 and CDR2: SGHVS and FNYEAQ. Trimming at V came to 3 bases and at J to 3 bases, leaving 12 bases not matched to a gene.

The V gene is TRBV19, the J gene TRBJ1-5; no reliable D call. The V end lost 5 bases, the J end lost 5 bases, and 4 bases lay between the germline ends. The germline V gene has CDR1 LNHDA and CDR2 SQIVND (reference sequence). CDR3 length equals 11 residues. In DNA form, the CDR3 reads TGTGCCAGTAGTGATTATCAGCCCCAGCATTTT. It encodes CASSDYQPQHF.

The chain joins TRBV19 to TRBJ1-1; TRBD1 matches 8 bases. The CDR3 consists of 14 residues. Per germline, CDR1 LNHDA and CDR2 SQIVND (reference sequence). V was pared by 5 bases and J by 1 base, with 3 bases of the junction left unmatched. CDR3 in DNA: TGTGCCAGTAGTGTGGACAGGGAGAACACTGAAGCTTTCTTT. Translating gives CASSVDRENTEAFF.

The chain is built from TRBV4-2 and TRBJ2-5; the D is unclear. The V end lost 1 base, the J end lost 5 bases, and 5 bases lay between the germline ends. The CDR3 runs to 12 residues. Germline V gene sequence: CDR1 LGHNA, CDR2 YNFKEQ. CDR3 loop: CASSQVRETQYF. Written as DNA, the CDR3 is TGTGCCAGCAGCCAAGTCAGGGAGACCCAGTACTTC.

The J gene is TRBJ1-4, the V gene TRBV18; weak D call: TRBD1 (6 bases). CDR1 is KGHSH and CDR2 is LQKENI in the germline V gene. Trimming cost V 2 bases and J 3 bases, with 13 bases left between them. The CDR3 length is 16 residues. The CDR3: CASSPEANRANEKLFF. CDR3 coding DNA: TGTGCCAGCTCACCAGAGGCAAACAGGGCTAATGAAAAACTGTTTTTT.

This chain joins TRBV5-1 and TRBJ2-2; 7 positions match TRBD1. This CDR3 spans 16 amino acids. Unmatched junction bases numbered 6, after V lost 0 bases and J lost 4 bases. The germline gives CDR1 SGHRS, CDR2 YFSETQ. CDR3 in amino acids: CASSLGQGHGTGELFF. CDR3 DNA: TGCGCCAGCAGCTTGGGACAGGGCCACGGCACCGGGGAGCTGTTTTTT.

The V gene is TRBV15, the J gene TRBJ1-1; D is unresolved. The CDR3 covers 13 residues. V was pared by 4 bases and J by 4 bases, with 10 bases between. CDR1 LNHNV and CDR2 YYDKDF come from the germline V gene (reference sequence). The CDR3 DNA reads TGTGCCACCAGCAAAGCGTGGGTCACTGAAGCTTTCTTT. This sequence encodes CATSKAWVTEAFF.

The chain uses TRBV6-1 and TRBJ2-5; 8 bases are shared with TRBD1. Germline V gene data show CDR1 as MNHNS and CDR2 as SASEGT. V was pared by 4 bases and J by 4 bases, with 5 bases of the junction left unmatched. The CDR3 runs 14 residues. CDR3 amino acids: CASSVGRGLETQYF. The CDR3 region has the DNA TGTGCCAGCAGTGTCGGCAGGGGGCTAGAGACCCAGTACTTC.

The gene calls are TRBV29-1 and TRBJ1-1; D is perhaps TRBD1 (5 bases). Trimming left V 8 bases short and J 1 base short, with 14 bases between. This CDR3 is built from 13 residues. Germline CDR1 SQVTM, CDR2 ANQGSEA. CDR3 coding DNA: TGCAGCTCCGGGGGGTTTGGGAACACTGAAGCTTTCTTT. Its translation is CSSGGFGNTEAFF.

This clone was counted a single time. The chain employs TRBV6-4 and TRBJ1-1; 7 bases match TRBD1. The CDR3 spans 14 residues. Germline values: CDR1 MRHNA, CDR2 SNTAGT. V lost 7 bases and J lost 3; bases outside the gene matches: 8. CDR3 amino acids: CASNRGVGDTEAFF. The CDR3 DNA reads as TGTGCCAGCAACAGGGGAGTCGGGGACACTGAAGCTTTCTTT.

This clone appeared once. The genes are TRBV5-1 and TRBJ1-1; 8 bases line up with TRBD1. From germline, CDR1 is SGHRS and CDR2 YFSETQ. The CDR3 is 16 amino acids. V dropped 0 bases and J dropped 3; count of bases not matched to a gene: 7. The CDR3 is CASSLGTGIGDTEAFF. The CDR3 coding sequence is TGCGCCAGCAGCTTGGGGACAGGGATAGGGGACACTGAAGCTTTCTTT.

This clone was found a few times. CDR3 amino acids: CAILAGGNTGELFF. The CDR3 region has the DNA TGCGCCATCTTAGCGGGGGGGAACACCGGGGAGCTGTTTTTT. The chain employs TRBV10-1 and TRBJ2-2; 10 nucleotides agree with TRBD2. From germline, CDR1 is WNHNN and CDR2 SYGVQD (reference sequence). The CDR3 totals 14 residues. V was pared by 10 bases and J by 1 base, with 3 bases of the junction left unmatched.

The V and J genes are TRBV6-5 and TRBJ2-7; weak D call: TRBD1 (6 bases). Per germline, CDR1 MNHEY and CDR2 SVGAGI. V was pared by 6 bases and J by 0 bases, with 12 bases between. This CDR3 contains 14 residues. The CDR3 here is CASSLQGSSYEQYF. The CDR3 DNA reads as TGTGCCAGCAGCCTCCAGGGGAGCTCCTACGAGCAGTACTTC.

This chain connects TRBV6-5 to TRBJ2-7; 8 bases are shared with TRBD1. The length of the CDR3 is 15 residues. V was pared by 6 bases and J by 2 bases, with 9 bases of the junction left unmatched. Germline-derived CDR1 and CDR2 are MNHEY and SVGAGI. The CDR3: CASSRDRGGPYEQYF. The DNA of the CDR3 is TGTGCCAGCAGCCGAGACAGGGGCGGCCCCTACGAGCAGTACTTC.

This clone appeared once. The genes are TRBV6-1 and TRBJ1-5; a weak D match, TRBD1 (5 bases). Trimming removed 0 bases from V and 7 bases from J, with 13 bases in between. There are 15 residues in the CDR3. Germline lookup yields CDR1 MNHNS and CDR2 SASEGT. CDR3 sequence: CASSEAGGVQQPQHF. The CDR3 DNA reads TGTGCCAGCAGTGAAGCTGGAGGGGTACAGCAGCCCCAGCATTTT.

CDR3 nucleotide sequence: TGTGCCAGCTCATCGAGACGGACAGAAGACTCCTACGAGCAGTACTTC. As protein: CASSSRRTEDSYEQYF. J is TRBJ2-7 and V is TRBV18; D may be TRBD1 (6 bases). This CDR3 has 16 residues. Trimming shortened V by 5 bases and J by 0 bases, and 17 bases separated the two germline ends. Germline CDR1 reads KGHSH; CDR2 reads LQKENI.